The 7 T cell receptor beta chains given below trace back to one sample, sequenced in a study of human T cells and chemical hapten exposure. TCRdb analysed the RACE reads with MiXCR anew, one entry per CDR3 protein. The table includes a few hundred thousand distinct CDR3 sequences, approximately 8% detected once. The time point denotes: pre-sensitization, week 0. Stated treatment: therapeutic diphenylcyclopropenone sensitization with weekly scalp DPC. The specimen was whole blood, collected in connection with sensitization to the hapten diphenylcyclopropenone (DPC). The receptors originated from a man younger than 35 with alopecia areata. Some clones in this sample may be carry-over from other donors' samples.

Written as DNA, the CDR3 is TGTGCCAGCAGCCCCGCAAAGGGGGCAGGGGCGGCGTTCTTC. Translating it yields CASSPAKGAGAAFF. The chain couples TRBV7-2 to TRBJ2-1; 7 bases align to TRBD1. The CDR3 loop spans 14 amino acids. CDR1 SGHTA and CDR2 FQGNSA come from the germline V gene. Trimming removed 5 bases from V and 15 bases from J; junction bases left unmatched: 16.

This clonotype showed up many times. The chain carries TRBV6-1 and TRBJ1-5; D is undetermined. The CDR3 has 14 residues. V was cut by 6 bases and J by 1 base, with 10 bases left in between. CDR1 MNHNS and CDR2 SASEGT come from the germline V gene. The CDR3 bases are TGTGCCAGCAGCCTAGGGTTGAGCAATCAGCCCCAGCATTTT. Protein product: CASSLGLSNQPQHF.

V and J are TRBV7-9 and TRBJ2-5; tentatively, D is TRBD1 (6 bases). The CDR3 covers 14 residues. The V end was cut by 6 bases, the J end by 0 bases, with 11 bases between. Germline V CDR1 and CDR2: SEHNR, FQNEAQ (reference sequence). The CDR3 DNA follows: TGTGCCAGCAGGACGGACAGAAACCAAGAGACCCAGTACTTC. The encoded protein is CASRTDRNQETQYF. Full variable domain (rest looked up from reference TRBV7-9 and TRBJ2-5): DTGVSQNPRHKITKRGQNVTFRCDPISEHNRLYWYRQTLGQGPEFLTYFQNEAQLEKSRLLSDRFSAERPKGSFSTLEIQRTEQGDSAMYLCASRTDRNQETQYFGPGTRLLVL.

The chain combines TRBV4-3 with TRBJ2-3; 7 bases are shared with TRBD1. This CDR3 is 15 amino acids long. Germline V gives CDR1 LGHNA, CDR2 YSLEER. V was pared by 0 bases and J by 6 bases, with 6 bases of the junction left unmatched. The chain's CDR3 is CASSQEGQSPDTQYF. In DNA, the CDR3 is TGCGCCAGCAGCCAAGAGGGACAGTCGCCCGATACGCAGTATTTT.

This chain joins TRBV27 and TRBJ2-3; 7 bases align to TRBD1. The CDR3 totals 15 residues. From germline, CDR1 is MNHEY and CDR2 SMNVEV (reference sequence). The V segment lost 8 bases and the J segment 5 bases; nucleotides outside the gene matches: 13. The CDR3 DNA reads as TGTGCCAGCTCCCAGGCAGGGGGATTATTAGATACGCAGTATTTT. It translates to CASSQAGGLLDTQYF.

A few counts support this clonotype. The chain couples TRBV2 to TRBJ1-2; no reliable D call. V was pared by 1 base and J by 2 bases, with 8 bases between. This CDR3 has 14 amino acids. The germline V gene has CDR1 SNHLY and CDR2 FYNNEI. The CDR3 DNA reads TGTGCCAGCAGTGAAGGGATAGTGAACTATGGCTACACCTTC. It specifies CASSEGIVNYGYTF.

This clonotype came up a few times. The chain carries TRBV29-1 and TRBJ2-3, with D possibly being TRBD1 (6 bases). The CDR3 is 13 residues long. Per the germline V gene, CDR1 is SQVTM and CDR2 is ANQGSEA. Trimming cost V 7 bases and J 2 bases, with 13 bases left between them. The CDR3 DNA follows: TGCAGCGCAACAACAGGGAACACAGATACGCAGTATTTT. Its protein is CSATTGNTDTQYF.